The 6 T cell receptor beta chains below come from one sample, sequenced in a study of blood T cell repertoires in COVID-19. Clones were sequenced by immunoSEQ multiplex PCR, and TCRdb holds only the in-frame ones, with some missing. Of approximately 99,000 clones listed, approximately 88% were seen once; the top ten hold 2.4%. Material: peripheral blood. The origin of the receptors is a human donor in a cohort sampled during active COVID-19.

V is TRBV15 and J is TRBJ1-2; D is unresolved. V gave up 0 bases and J gave up 2 bases, with 4 bases separating them. CDR1 is LNHNV and CDR2 is YYDKDF in the germline V gene (reference sequence). The CDR3 has 13 amino acids. Here the CDR3 DNA reads TGTGCCACCAGCAGAGACATCAACTATGGCTACACCTTC. This sequence encodes CATSRDINYGYTF.

J is TRBJ2-5 and V is TRBV2; D is unclear. The germline gives CDR1 SNHLY, CDR2 FYNNEI. There are 15 residues in the CDR3. Trimming removed 7 bases at V and 5 bases at J, with 20 bases between. This chain's CDR3 is CASKPSAVVTETQYF. DNA for the CDR3: TGTGCCAGCAAGCCCTCGGCGGTGGTAACGGAGACCCAGTACTTC.

This clone was picked up a small number of times. The rearrangement uses TRBV9 and TRBJ2-2; 12 bases match TRBD2. Germline V CDR1 and CDR2: SGDLS, YYNGEE. V shed 4 bases, J shed 6 bases, and the junction held 10 bases outside the gene matches. The CDR3 sequence is 17 residues long. The CDR3 here is CASSSRLAGDLAGELFF. The CDR3 nucleotides read TGTGCCAGCAGCTCTAGACTAGCGGGGGATTTGGCCGGGGAGCTGTTTTTT.

This chain links TRBV15 with TRBJ1-6, with TRBD1 identical over 7 bases. Germline-derived CDR1 and CDR2 are LNHNV and YYDKDF (reference sequence). The ends lost 6 bases at V and 4 bases at J; junction bases unmatched: 6. The CDR3 sequence is 15 residues long. CDR3 nucleotides: TGTGCCACCAGGACAGGGACCGGGTATAATTCACCCCTCCACTTT. This encodes CATRTGTGYNSPLHF.

The chain combines TRBV11-2 with TRBJ2-7, with D perhaps matching TRBD1 (6 bases). This CDR3 has 15 residues. V lost 5 bases, J lost 1 base, and 15 bases lay in between. Per the germline V gene, CDR1 is SGHAT and CDR2 is FQNNGV. CDR3 nucleotide sequence: TGTGCCAGCAGCACCACAGGGTGGAGATCCTACGAGCAGTACTTC. Residues: CASSTTGWRSYEQYF.

This chain links TRBV9 with TRBJ2-7; the match to TRBD2 covers 7 bases. The CDR3 loop spans 13 amino acids. Germline CDR1 and CDR2: SGDLS and YYNGEE. V gave up 0 bases and J gave up 6 bases; unmatched junction bases: 3. Here the CDR3 DNA reads TGTGCCAGCAGCGTAGGACTAGCAGGCGAGCAGTACTTC. Translation gives CASSVGLAGEQYF.